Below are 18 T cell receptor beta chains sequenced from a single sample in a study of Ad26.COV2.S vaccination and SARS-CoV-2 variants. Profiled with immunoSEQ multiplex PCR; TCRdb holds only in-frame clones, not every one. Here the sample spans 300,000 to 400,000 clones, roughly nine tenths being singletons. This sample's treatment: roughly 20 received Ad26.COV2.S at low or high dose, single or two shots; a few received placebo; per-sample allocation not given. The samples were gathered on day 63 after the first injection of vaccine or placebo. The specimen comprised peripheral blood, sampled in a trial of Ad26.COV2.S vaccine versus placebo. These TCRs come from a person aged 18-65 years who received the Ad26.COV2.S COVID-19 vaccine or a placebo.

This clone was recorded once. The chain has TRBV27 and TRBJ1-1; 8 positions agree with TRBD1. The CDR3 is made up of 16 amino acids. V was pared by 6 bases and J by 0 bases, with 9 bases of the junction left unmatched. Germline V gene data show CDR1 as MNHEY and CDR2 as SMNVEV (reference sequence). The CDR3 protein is CASRPLPGQVNTEAFF. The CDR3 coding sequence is TGTGCCAGCAGACCTCTACCGGGACAGGTGAACACTGAAGCTTTCTTT.

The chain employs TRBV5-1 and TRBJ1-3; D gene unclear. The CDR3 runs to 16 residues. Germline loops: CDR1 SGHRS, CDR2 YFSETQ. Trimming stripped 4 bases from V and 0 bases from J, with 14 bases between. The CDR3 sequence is CASSTSGVGSGNTIYF. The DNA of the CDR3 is TGCGCCAGCAGCACGAGTGGGGTCGGCTCTGGAAACACCATATATTTT. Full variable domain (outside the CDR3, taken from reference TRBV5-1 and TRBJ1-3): KAGVTQTPRYLIKTRGQQVTLSCSPISGHRSVSWYQQTPGQGLQFLFEYFSETQRNKGNFPGRFSGRQFSNSRSEMNVSTLELGDSALYLCASSTSGVGSGNTIYFGEGSWLTVV.

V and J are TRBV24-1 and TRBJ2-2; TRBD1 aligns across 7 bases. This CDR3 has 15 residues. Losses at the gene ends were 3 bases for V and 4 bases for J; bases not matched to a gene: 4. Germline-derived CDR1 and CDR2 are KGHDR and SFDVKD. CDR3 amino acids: CATSDPRGITGELFF. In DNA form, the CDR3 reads TGTGCCACCAGTGATCCCAGGGGGATCACCGGGGAGCTGTTTTTT.

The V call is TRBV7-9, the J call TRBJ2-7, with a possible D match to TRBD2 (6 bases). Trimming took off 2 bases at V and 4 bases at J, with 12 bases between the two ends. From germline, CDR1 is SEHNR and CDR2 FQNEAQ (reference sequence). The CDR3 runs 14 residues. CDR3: CASSLRAGFYEQYF. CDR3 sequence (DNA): TGTGCCAGCAGCTTAAGGGCGGGGTTTTACGAGCAGTACTTC.

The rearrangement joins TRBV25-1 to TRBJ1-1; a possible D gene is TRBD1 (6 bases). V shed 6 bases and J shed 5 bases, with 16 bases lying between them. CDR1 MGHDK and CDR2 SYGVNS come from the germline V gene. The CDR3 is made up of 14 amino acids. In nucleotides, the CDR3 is TGTGCCAGCAGCTTACAGGGTCTAAGGACTGAAGCTTTCTTT. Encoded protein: CASSLQGLRTEAFF.

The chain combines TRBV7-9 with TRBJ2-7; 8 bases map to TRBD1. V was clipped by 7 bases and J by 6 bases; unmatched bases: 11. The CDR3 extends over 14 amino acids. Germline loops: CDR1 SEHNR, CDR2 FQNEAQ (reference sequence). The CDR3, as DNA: TGTGCCAGCAAATCCGGACAGGGAGCCGGCGAGCAGTACTTC. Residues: CASKSGQGAGEQYF.

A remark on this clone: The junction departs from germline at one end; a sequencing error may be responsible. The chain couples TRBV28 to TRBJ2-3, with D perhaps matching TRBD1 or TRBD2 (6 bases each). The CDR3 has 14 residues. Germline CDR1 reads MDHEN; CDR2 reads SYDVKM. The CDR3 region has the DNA TGTGCCAGCAGTTTTGGGGGGCGCACGGATACGCAGTATTTT. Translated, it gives CASSFGGRTDTQYF.

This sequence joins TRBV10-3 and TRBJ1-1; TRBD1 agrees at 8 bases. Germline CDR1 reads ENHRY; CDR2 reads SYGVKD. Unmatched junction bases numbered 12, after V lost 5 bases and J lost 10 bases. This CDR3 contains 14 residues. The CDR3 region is CAISLQGGSVGAFF. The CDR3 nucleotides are TGTGCCATCAGTCTACAGGGGGGATCCGTCGGAGCTTTCTTT.

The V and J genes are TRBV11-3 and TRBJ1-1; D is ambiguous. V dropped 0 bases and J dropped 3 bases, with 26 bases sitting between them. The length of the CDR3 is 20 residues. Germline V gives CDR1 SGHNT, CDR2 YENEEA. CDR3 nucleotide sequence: TGTGCCAGCAGCTTAGAGGATTTGGGGAGGGTTTTGGTAGAGCACACTGAAGCTTTCTTT. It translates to CASSLEDLGRVLVEHTEAFF. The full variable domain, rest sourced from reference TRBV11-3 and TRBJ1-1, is EAGVVQSPRYKIIEKKQPVAFWCNPISGHNTLYWYLQNLGQGPELLIRYENEEAVDDSQLPKDRFSAERLKGVDSTLKIQPAELGDSAVYLCASSLEDLGRVLVEHTEAFFGQGTRLTVV.

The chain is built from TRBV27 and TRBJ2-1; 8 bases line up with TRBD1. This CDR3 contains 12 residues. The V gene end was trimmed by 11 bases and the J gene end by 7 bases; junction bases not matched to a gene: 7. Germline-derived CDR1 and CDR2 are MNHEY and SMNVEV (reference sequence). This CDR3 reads CASQGAENEQFF. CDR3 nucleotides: TGTGCCTCTCAGGGGGCGGAGAATGAGCAGTTCTTC.

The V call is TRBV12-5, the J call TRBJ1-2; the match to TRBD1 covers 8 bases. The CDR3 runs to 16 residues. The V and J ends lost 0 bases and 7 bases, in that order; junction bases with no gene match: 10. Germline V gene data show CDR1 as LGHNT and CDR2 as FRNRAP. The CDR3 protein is CASGLVEDRAERGYTF. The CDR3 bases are TGTGCTAGTGGTTTGGTGGAGGACAGGGCTGAGCGTGGCTACACCTTC. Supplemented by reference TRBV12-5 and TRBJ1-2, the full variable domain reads DARVTQTPRHKVTEMGQEVTMRCQPILGHNTVFWYRQTMMQGLELLAYFRNRAPLDDSGMPKDRFSAEMPDATLATLKIQPSEPRDSAVYFCASGLVEDRAERGYTFGSGTRLTVV.

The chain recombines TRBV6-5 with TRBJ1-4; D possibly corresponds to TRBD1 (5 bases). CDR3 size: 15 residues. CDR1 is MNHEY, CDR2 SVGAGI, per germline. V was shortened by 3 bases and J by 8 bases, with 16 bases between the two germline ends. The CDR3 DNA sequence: TGTGCCAGCAGTTATCGGGGCCAGGCGGGGGAAAAACTGTTTTTT. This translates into CASSYRGQAGEKLFF.

The CDR3 sequence: CASSLGRTSLNEQFF. The CDR3 coding sequence is TGTGCCAGCAGTTTAGGTAGGACTAGTTTGAATGAGCAGTTCTTC. The chain uses TRBV28 and TRBJ2-1, with 7 bases matching TRBD2. Germline loops: CDR1 MDHEN, CDR2 SYDVKM. This CDR3 has 15 residues. V shed 2 bases, J shed 7 bases, and the junction held 8 bases outside the gene matches.

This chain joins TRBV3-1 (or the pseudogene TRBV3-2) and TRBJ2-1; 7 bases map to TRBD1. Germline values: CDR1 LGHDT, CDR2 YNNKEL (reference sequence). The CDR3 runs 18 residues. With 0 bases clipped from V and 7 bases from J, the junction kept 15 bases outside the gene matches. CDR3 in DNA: TGTGCCAGCAGCCAAGAAACGTCCCGACAGGGTGAGTTGAATGAGCAGTTCTTC. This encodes CASSQETSRQGELNEQFF.

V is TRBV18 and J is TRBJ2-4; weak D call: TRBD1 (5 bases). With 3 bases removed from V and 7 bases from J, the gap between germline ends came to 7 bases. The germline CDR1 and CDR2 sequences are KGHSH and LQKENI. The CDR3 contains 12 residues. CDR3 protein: CASSPGLNIQYF. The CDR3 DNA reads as TGTGCCAGCTCACCGGGGCTCAACATTCAGTACTTC.

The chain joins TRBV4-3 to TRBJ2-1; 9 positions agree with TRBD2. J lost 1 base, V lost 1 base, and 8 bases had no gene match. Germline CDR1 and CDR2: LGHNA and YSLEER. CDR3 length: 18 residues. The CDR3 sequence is CASSQGSGGGASYNEQFF. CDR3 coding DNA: TGCGCCAGCAGCCAAGGATCGGGCGGGGGGGCTTCCTACAATGAGCAGTTCTTC.

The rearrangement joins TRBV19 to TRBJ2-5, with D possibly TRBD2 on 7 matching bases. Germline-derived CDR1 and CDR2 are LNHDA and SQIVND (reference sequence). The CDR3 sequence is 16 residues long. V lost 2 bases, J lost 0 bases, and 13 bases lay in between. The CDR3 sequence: CASSIMGGRYQETQYF. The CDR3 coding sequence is TGTGCCAGTAGTATAATGGGGGGGCGGTACCAAGAGACCCAGTACTTC.

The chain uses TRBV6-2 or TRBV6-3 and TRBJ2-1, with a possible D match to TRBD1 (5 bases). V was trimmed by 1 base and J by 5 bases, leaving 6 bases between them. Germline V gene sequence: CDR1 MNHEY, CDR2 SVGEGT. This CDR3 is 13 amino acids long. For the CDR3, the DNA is TGTGCCAGCAGTTACTTGGACAACAATGAGCAGTTCTTC. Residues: CASSYLDNNEQFF.